This T cell receptor (beta chain) was retrieved from a study of cytomegalovirus exposure and HLA in healthy donors. Both 60 Vbeta primers and 13 Jbeta primers went into the PCR. The assay was immunoSEQ multiplex PCR, and TCRdb's table has in-frame clones only and misses some. The table for this sample gives some 60,000 clones. Turning to this clone: Its antigen remains unknown.

CDR1 SGDLS and CDR2 YYNGEE come from the germline V gene. Trimming took 0 bases from V and 0 from J, leaving 7 bases between them. CDR3 size: 15 residues. Study-wide results and caveats: Later on, a genetic analysis was performed. It linked a missense variant in DCLRE1C with V- and J-gene trimming of TCR beta. About 87% or about 30% of the time was how often most TCR beta V segments were productive, according to an earlier analysis.

The sequence was obtained from a male donor in good health and CMV-seronegative. The gene calls are TRBV9 and TRBJ1-3; D unclear. The sample consisted of PBMCs. The CDR3 loop reads CASSVGRYSGNTIYF. Written as DNA, the CDR3 is TGTGCCAGCAGCGTAGGGCGGTACTCTGGAAACACCATATATTTT. The full variable domain, rest sourced from reference TRBV9 and TRBJ1-3, is DSGVTQTPKHLITATGQRVTLRCSPRSGDLSVYWYQQSLDQGLQFLIQYYNGEERAKGNILERFSAQQFPDLHSELNLSSLELGDSALYFCASSVGRYSGNTIYFGEGSWLTVV.